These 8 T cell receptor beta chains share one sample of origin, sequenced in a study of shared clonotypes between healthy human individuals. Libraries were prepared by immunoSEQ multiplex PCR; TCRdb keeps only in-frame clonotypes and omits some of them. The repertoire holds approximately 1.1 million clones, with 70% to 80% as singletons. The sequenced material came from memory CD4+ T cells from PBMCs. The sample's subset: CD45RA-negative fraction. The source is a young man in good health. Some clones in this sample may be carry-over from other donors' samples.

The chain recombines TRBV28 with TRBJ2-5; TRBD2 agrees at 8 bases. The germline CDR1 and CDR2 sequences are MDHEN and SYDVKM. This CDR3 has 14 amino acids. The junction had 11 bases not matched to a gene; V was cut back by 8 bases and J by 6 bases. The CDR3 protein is CASLSGGSTKTQYF. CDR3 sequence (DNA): TGTGCCAGCCTCTCGGGGGGGTCGACGAAGACCCAGTACTTC. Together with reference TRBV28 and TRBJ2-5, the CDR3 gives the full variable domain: DVKVTQSSRYLVKRTGEKVFLECVQDMDHENMFWYRQDPGLGLRLIYFSYDVKMKEKGDIPEGYSVSREKKERFSLILESASTNQTSMYLCASLSGGSTKTQYFGPGTRLLVL.

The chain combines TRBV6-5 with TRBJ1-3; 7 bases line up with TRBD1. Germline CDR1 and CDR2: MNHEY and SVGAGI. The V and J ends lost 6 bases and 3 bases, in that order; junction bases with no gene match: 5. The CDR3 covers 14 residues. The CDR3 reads CASSRTGLGNTIYF. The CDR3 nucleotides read TGTGCCAGCAGCCGGACAGGTCTTGGAAACACCATATATTTT.

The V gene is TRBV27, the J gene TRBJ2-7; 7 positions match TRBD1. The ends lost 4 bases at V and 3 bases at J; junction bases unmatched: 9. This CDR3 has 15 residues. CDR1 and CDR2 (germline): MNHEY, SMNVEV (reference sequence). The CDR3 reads CASSSAGTEDYEQYF. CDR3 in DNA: TGTGCCAGCAGTTCGGCCGGGACAGAGGACTACGAGCAGTACTTC.

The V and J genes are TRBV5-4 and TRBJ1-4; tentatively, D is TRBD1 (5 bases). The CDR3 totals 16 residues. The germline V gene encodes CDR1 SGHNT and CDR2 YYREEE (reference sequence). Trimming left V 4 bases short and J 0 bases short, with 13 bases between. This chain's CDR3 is CASSTRDFSTNEKLFF. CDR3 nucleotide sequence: TGTGCCAGCAGCACTCGGGACTTTTCAACTAATGAAAAACTGTTTTTT.

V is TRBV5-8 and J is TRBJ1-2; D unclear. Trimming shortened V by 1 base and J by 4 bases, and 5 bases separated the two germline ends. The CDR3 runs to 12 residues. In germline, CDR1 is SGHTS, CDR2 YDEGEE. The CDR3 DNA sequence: TGTGCCAGCAGCTTGTTGGGCTATGGCTACACCTTC. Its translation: CASSLLGYGYTF. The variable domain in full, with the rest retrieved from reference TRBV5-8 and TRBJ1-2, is EAGVTQSPTHLIKTRGQQATLRCSPISGHTSVYWYQQALGLGLQFLLWYDEGEERNRGNFPPRFSGRQFPNYSSELNVNALELEDSALYLCASSLLGYGYTFGSGTRLTVV.

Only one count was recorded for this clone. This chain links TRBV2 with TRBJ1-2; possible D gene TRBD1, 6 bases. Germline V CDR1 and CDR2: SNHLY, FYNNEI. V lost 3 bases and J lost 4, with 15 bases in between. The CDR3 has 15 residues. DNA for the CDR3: TGTGCCAGCAGTGAGCAGGGGAGGGAGATCTATGGCTACACCTTC. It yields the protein CASSEQGREIYGYTF.

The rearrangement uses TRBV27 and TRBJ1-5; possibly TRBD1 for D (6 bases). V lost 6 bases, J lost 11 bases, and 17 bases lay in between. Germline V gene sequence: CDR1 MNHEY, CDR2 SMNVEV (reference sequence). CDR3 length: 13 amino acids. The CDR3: CASSRSGVPAQHF. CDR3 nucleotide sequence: TGTGCCAGCAGCCGCTCAGGGGTGCCAGCCCAGCATTTT.

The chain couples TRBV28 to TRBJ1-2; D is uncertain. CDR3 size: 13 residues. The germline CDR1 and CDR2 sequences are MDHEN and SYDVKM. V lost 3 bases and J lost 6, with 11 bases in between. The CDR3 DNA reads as TGTGCCAGCAGTTTCAGGTCTACCAATGGCTACACCTTC. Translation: CASSFRSTNGYTF.